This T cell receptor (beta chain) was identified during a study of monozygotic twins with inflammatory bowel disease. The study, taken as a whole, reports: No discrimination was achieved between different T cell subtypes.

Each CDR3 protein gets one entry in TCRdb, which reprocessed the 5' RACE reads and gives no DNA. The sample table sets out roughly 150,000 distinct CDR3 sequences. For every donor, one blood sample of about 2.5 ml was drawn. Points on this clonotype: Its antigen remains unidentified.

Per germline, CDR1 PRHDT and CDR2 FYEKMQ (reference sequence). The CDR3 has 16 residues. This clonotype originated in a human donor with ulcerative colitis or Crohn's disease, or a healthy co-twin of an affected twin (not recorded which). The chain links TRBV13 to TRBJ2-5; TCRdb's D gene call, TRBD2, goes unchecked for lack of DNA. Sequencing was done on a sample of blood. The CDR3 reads CASSLTRGSIGETQYF.